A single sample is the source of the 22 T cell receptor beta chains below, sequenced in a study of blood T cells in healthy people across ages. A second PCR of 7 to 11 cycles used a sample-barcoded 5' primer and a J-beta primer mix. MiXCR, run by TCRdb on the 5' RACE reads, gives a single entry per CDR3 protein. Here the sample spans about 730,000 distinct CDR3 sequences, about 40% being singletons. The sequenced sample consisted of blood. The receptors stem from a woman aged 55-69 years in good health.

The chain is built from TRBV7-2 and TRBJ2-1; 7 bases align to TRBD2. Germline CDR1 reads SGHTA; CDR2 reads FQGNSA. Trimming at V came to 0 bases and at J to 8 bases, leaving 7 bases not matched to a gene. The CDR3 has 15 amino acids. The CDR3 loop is CASSLASGRRDEQFF. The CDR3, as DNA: TGTGCCAGCAGCTTAGCTAGCGGGCGAAGGGATGAGCAGTTCTTC.

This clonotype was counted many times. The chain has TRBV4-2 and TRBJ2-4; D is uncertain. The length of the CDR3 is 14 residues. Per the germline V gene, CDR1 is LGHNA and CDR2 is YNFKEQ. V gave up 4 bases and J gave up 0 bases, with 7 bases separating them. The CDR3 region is CASSPTGAKNIQYF. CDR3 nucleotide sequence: TGTGCCAGCAGCCCAACGGGAGCCAAAAACATTCAGTACTTC.

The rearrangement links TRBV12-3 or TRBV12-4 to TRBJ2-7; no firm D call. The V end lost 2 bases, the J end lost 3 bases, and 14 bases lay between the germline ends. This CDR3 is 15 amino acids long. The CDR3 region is CASSLSRPPSYEQYF. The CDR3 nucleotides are TGTGCCAGCAGTTTAAGCCGACCTCCTAGCTACGAGCAGTACTTC.

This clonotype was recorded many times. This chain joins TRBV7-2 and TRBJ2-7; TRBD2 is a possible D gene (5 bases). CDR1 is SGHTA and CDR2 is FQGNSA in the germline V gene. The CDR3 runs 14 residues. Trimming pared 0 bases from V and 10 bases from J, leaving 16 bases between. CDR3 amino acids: CASSLARAEATQYF. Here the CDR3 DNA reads TGTGCCAGCAGCTTAGCGCGAGCGGAAGCCACCCAGTACTTC.

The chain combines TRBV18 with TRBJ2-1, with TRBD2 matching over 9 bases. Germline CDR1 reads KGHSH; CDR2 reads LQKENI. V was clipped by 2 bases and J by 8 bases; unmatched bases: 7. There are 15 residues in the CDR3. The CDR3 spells CASSPFAGGVYEQFF. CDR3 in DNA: TGTGCCAGCTCACCATTCGCGGGAGGGGTGTATGAGCAGTTCTTC.

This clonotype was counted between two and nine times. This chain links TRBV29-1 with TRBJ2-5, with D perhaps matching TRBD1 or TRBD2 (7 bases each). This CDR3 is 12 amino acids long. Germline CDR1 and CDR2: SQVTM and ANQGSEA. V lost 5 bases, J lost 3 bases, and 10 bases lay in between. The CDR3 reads CSVQGGEETQYF. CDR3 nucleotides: TGCAGCGTTCAGGGGGGGGAAGAGACCCAGTACTTC.

DNA of the CDR3: TGTGCCAGCCGATCCGACGCCGGCACCTACGAGCAGTACTTC. Translating gives CASRSDAGTYEQYF. The rearrangement links TRBV6-1 to TRBJ2-7; D gene ambiguous. Germline lookup yields CDR1 MNHNS and CDR2 SASEGT. The CDR3 is 14 residues long. V dropped 8 bases and J dropped 2 bases, with 16 bases sitting between them.

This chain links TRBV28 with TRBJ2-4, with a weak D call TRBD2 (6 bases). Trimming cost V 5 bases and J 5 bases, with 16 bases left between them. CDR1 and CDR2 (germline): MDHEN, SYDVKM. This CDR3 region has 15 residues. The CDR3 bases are TGTGCCAGCAGTCCGCCCAGGGACTGGGAAAACATTCAGTACTTC. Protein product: CASSPPRDWENIQYF.

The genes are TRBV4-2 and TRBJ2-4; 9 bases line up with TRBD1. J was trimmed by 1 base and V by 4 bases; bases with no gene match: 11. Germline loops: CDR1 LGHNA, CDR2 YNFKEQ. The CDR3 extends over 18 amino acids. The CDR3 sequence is CASSPSRTGELAKNIQYF. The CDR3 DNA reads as TGTGCCAGCAGCCCTTCTCGGACAGGGGAACTGGCCAAAAACATTCAGTACTTC.

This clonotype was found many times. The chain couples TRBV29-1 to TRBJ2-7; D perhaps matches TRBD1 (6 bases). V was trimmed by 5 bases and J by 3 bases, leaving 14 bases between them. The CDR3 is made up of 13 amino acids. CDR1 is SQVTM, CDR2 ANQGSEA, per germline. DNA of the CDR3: TGCAGCGTTTCCCGACAGGAGAGCTACGAGCAGTACTTC. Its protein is CSVSRQESYEQYF.

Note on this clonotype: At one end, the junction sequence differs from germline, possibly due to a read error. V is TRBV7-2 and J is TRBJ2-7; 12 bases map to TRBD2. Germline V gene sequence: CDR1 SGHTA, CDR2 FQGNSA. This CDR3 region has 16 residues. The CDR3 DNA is TGTGCCAGCATGCTGACTAGCGGGAGCTTCTCCTCCGAGCAGTACTTC. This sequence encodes CASMLTSGSFSSEQYF.

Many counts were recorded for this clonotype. Written as DNA, the CDR3 is TGTGCCAGCAGCCACACCGACGGCGAGGGGACCCAGTACTTC. Its translation is CASSHTDGEGTQYF. The V call is TRBV7-2, the J call TRBJ2-5, with D maybe TRBD2 (5 bases). Trimming took 5 bases from V and 7 from J, leaving 17 bases between them. Per germline, CDR1 SGHTA and CDR2 FQGNSA. This CDR3 comprises 14 residues.

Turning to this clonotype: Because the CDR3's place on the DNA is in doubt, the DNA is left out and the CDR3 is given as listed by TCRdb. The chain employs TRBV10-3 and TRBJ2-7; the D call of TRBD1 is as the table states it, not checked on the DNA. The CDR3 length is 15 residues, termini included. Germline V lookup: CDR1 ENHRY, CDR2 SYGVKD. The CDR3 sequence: CAISDVGQGAFERYF.

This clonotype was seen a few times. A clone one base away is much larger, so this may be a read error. The CDR3 DNA is TGTGCCAGCAGCTTATCATGTGGCGGGGGGGGGACCCAGTACTTC. Protein sequence: CASSLSCGGGGTQYF. The chain carries TRBV7-2 and TRBJ2-5; 9 bases match TRBD2. The CDR3 is 15 amino acids. V lost 2 bases, J lost 7 bases, and 8 bases stayed unmatched. CDR1 is SGHTA, CDR2 FQGNSA, per germline.

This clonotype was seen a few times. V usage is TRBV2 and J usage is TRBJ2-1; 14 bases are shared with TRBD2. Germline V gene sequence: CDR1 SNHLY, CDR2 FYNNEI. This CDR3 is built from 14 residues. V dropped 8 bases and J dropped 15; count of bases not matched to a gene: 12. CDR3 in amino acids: CASDGTSGGPWRFF. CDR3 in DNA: TGTGCCAGCGACGGGACTAGCGGGGGACCATGGAGGTTCTTC.

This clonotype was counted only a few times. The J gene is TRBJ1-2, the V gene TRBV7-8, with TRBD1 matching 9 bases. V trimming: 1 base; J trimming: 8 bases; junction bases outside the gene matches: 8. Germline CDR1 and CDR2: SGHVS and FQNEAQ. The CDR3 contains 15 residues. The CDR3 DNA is TGTGCCAGCAGCTTAGTCTTCCAGGACAGGGGCGGCTACACCTTC. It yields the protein CASSLVFQDRGGYTF.

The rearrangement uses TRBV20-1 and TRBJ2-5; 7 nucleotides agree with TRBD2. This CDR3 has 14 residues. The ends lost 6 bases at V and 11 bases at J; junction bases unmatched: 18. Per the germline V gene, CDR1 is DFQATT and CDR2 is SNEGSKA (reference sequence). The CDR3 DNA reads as TGCAGTGCCAACCTCTTGCGGGAGAATAATGAGCAGTACTTC. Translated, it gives CSANLLRENNEQYF.

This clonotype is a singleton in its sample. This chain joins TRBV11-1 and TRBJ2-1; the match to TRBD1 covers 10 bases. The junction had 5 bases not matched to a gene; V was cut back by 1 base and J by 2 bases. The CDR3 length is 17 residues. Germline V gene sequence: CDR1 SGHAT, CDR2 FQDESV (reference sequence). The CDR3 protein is CASSLDLGQGAYNEQFF. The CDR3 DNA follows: TGTGCCAGCAGCTTAGACCTAGGACAGGGGGCCTACAATGAGCAGTTCTTC. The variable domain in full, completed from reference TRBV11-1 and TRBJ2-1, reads EAEVAQSPRYKITEKSQAVAFWCDPISGHATLYWYRQILGQGPELLVQFQDESVVDDSQLPKDRFSAERLKGVDSTLKIQPAELGDSAMYLCASSLDLGQGAYNEQFFGPGTRLTVL.

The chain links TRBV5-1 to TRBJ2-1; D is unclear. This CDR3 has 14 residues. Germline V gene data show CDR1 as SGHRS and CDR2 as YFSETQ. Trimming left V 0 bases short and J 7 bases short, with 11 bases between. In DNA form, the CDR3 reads TGCGCCAGCAGCTTGGCGATGACGGCTAATGAGCAGTTCTTC. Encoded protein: CASSLAMTANEQFF.

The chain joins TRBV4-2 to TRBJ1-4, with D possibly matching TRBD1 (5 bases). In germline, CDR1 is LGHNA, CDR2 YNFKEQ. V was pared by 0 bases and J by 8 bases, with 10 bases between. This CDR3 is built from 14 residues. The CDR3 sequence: CASSQEIREEKLFF. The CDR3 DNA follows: TGTGCCAGCAGCCAAGAAATCAGGGAGGAAAAACTGTTTTTT.

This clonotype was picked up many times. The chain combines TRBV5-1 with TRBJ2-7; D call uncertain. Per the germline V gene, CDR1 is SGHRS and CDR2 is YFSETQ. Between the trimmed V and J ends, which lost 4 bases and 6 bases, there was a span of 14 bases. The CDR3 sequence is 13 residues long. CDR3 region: CASSGKTVFEQYF. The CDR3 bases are TGCGCCAGCAGCGGAAAAACAGTGTTCGAGCAGTACTTC.

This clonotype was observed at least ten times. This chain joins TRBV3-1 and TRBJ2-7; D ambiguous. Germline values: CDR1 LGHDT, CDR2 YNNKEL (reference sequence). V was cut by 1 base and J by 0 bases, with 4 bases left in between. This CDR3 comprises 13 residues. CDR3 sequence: CASSQAPSYEQYF. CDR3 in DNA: TGTGCCAGCAGCCAAGCCCCCTCCTACGAGCAGTACTTC.